One and the same sample provided the 30 T cell receptor beta chains below, sequenced in a study of blood T cell repertoires in COVID-19. Profiled with immunoSEQ multiplex PCR; TCRdb holds only in-frame clones, not every one. The repertoire consists of approximately 72,000 clones, with around 82% occurring once and the leading ten covering 8.5% to 10%. Sequencing input: peripheral blood. These TCRs come from a man between 45 and 60 years old with active COVID-19.

This clone was detected only a few times. The DNA of the CDR3 is TGTGCCAGCAGTGATAAGCGGGGCGGGGAGCTGTTTTTT. This sequence encodes CASSDKRGGELFF. V usage is TRBV2 and J usage is TRBJ2-2; 7 nucleotides align to TRBD2. Per the germline V gene, CDR1 is SNHLY and CDR2 is FYNNEI. This CDR3 contains 13 residues. Trimming at V came to 3 bases and at J to 7 bases, leaving 2 bases not matched to a gene.

This clone was detected only once. This chain connects TRBV2 to TRBJ2-1, with D possibly matching TRBD1 (6 bases). V was cut by 6 bases and J by 8 bases, with 17 bases left in between. The germline V gene has CDR1 SNHLY and CDR2 FYNNEI. This CDR3 spans 14 amino acids. The CDR3 nucleotides read TGTGCCAGCAGCCGCGACAGGAAGAACGATGAGCAGTTCTTC. Protein product: CASSRDRKNDEQFF.

The rearrangement joins TRBV7-2 to TRBJ2-2; 7 bases align to TRBD1. The CDR3 consists of 16 residues. Germline V CDR1 and CDR2: SGHTA, FQGNSA. Germline trimming cut 4 bases from V and 5 bases from J; bases unmatched to any gene: 10. The CDR3 DNA sequence: TGTGCCAGCAGCTCCAGAGGGGCCAGGGGGACCGGGGAGCTGTTTTTT. Encoded protein: CASSSRGARGTGELFF.

The V gene is TRBV4-1, the J gene TRBJ2-1, with TRBD1 identical over 10 bases. The CDR3 runs to 15 residues. In germline, CDR1 is MGHRA, CDR2 YSYEKL. The V segment lost 1 base and the J segment 3 bases; nucleotides outside the gene matches: 0. CDR3 amino acids: CASSQGTGGYNEQFF. DNA for the CDR3: TGCGCCAGCAGCCAAGGGACAGGGGGCTACAATGAGCAGTTCTTC.

This chain joins TRBV11-2 and TRBJ2-7; unclear D gene. The CDR3 covers 14 residues. The germline V and J ends were trimmed by 5 bases and 4 bases, with 15 bases remaining between them. CDR1 is SGHAT and CDR2 is FQNNGV in the germline V gene. CDR3 amino acids: CASSPRPDNYEQYF. CDR3 bases: TGTGCCAGCAGCCCCCGACCAGACAATTACGAGCAGTACTTC.

V is TRBV7-9 and J is TRBJ2-1; a possible D gene is TRBD2 (6 bases). Germline V gene data show CDR1 as SEHNR and CDR2 as FQNEAQ (reference sequence). V shed 3 bases and J shed 9 bases, with 21 bases lying between them. This CDR3 is built from 16 residues. The CDR3, as DNA: TGTGCCAGCAGCTTGCAGGAGGGACCGTTCTACCTTGAGCAGTTCTTC. This encodes CASSLQEGPFYLEQFF.

This clone was counted a single time. The V call is TRBV7-8, the J call TRBJ2-1; D is possibly TRBD2 (6 bases). V was clipped by 2 bases and J by 4 bases, with 12 bases between them. In germline, CDR1 is SGHVS, CDR2 FQNEAQ. The CDR3 totals 15 residues. The CDR3 DNA reads as TGTGCCAGCAGCTTAATGGGTCGGGGGTACAATGAGCAGTTCTTC. Its protein is CASSLMGRGYNEQFF.

The V and J genes are TRBV19 and TRBJ1-1; no clear D. The CDR3 runs 14 residues. Germline V gene sequence: CDR1 LNHDA, CDR2 SQIVND (reference sequence). V lost 5 bases and J lost 3, with 13 bases in between. CDR3 amino acids: CASSFGQAYTEAFF. The CDR3 DNA is TGTGCCAGTAGTTTTGGGCAGGCATACACTGAAGCTTTCTTT.

This rearrangement joins TRBV9 to TRBJ2-1; D perhaps matches TRBD2 (6 bases). Germline V lookup: CDR1 SGDLS, CDR2 YYNGEE. The V end was cut by 2 bases, the J end by 7 bases, with 16 bases between. CDR3 size: 15 residues. CDR3 residues: CASSVGGSKFNEQFF. Here the CDR3 DNA reads TGTGCCAGCAGCGTTGGGGGGAGCAAGTTTAATGAGCAGTTCTTC.

The V and J genes are TRBV29-1 and TRBJ1-2; 8 nucleotides agree with TRBD1. This CDR3 has 15 residues. Germline CDR1 reads SQVTM; CDR2 reads ANQGSEA. The V gene end was trimmed by 0 bases and the J gene end by 8 bases; junction bases not matched to a gene: 11. As DNA, the CDR3 is TGCAGCGTTGAAGATTGGGACAGGTCCGGGGGAGGCTACACCTTC. Translation: CSVEDWDRSGGGYTF.

V gene TRBV5-1 combines with J gene TRBJ2-3; 13 nucleotides line up with TRBD2. V gave up 2 bases and J gave up 2 bases; unmatched junction bases: 11. The CDR3 loop spans 19 amino acids. In germline, CDR1 is SGHRS, CDR2 YFSETQ. In nucleotides, the CDR3 is TGCGCCAGCAGCTTACGGACTAGCGGGAGCGGCTTTCCCACAGATACGCAGTATTTT. It yields the protein CASSLRTSGSGFPTDTQYF.

This clone was picked up one time. CDR3 protein: CASSEGRQAYNEQFF. As DNA, the CDR3 is TGTGCCAGCAGTGAGGGCCGCCAGGCGTACAATGAGCAGTTCTTC. This chain connects TRBV2 to TRBJ2-1, with D uncertain. There are 15 residues in the CDR3. Germline CDR1 and CDR2: SNHLY and FYNNEI. V lost 3 bases and J lost 4, with 13 bases in between.

The genes are TRBV4-1 and TRBJ2-5; a weak D match, TRBD1 (5 bases). This CDR3 has 14 residues. Germline V gene data show CDR1 as MGHRA and CDR2 as YSYEKL. Trimming left V 5 bases short and J 5 bases short, with 15 bases between. CDR3 in amino acids: CASSSLGKGETQYF. Here the CDR3 DNA reads TGCGCCAGCAGCTCCCTGGGGAAGGGGGAGACCCAGTACTTC.

This clone appeared a single time. This rearrangement joins TRBV5-4 to TRBJ1-2; 11 bases fit TRBD1. Per germline, CDR1 SGHNT and CDR2 YYREEE (reference sequence). The trim removed 5 bases at V and 7 bases at J, leaving 13 bases unmatched. The CDR3 is made up of 16 amino acids. The CDR3 nucleotides are TGTGCCAGCAGTCCCGGGACAGGGGGTTCCTGGTCTGGCTACACCTTC. It yields the protein CASSPGTGGSWSGYTF.

The chain carries TRBV6-2 or TRBV6-3 and TRBJ2-5; 7 bases agree with TRBD2. The germline V gene has CDR1 MNHEY and CDR2 SVGEGT. The CDR3 is made up of 14 amino acids. Germline trimming cut 8 bases from V and 0 bases from J; bases unmatched to any gene: 6. CDR3 protein: CASCSGGDQETQYF. CDR3 DNA sequence: TGTGCCAGCTGTTCTGGGGGGGACCAAGAGACCCAGTACTTC.

The J gene is TRBJ1-5, the V gene TRBV28; D uncertain. Trimming removed 7 bases from V and 3 bases from J, with 19 bases in between. CDR3 length equals 16 residues. Germline V gene lookup returns CDR1 MDHEN and CDR2 SYDVKM. CDR3 sequence (DNA): TGTGCCAGCACAACCGCGGGGAATGCAAACAATCAGCCCCAGCATTTT. This encodes CASTTAGNANNQPQHF.

This clone occurred a few times. This rearrangement joins TRBV11-2 to TRBJ2-7; 8 bases fit TRBD1. The CDR3 loop spans 14 amino acids. The trim removed 3 bases at V and 3 bases at J, leaving 4 bases unmatched. Germline CDR1 is SGHAT and CDR2 is FQNNGV. The CDR3, as DNA: TGTGCCAGCAGCTTTCGACAGGGGCGCTACGAGCAGTACTTC. Amino acid sequence: CASSFRQGRYEQYF.

V gene TRBV4-2 combines with J gene TRBJ2-2; 9 positions agree with TRBD2. The germline CDR1 and CDR2 sequences are LGHNA and YNFKEQ. This CDR3 has 16 residues. Losses at the gene ends were 3 bases for V and 7 bases for J; bases not matched to a gene: 9. This CDR3 reads CASSHGGGASNGELFF. The CDR3 DNA follows: TGTGCCAGCAGCCACGGCGGGGGGGCCTCTAACGGGGAGCTGTTTTTT.

Only one count was recorded for this clone. The chain employs TRBV6-6 and TRBJ2-3; 9 bases are shared with TRBD2. V was clipped by 5 bases and J by 3 bases; unmatched bases: 6. Germline assignment: CDR1 MNHNY and CDR2 SVGAGI (reference sequence). The CDR3 covers 15 residues. The CDR3, as DNA: TGTGCCAGCAGTGCCTTTAGCGGGAGAACAGATACGCAGTATTTT. This encodes CASSAFSGRTDTQYF.

This clone has a single count. The chain links TRBV4-3 to TRBJ2-7, with D possibly being TRBD2 (7 bases). V lost 0 bases, J lost 7 bases, and 28 bases lay in between. In germline, CDR1 is LGHNA, CDR2 YSLEER. This CDR3 has 19 residues. CDR3 DNA: TGCGCCAGCAGCCAAGATGGAAGCGGTAGTCGGGGGGCCTCCCGGGAGCAGTACTTC. Its protein product is CASSQDGSGSRGASREQYF.

The chain has TRBV5-1 and TRBJ2-2; the match to TRBD2 covers 9 bases. V lost 1 base, J lost 4 bases, and 8 bases stayed unmatched. CDR1 is SGHRS, CDR2 YFSETQ, per germline. The CDR3 has 17 amino acids. The CDR3 here is CASSLRLAGMGTGELFF. The CDR3 nucleotides are TGCGCCAGCAGCTTGCGGCTAGCGGGAATGGGCACCGGGGAGCTGTTTTTT.

The chain combines TRBV5-5 with TRBJ2-7, with 10 bases identical to TRBD1. V lost 4 bases to trimming and J lost 4 bases; unmatched junction nucleotides: 8. CDR3 length equals 15 residues. CDR1 SGHKS and CDR2 YYEKEE come from the germline V gene (reference sequence). The chain's CDR3 is CASSPGGTGVYEQYF. Here the CDR3 DNA reads TGTGCCAGCAGCCCCGGCGGGACAGGGGTGTACGAGCAGTACTTC.

This chain joins TRBV30 and TRBJ1-2; D perhaps matches TRBD1 (5 bases). Trimming took 0 bases from V and 8 from J, leaving 10 bases between them. The CDR3 loop spans 12 amino acids. Germline assignment: CDR1 GTSNPN and CDR2 SVGIG (reference sequence). The CDR3 DNA reads as TGTGCCTGGAGTGTAGGCCGGGGGGGCTACACCTTC. Translating gives CAWSVGRGGYTF.

The chain has TRBV7-8 and TRBJ2-1, with 9 bases aligning to TRBD2. This CDR3 is built from 14 residues. The germline V gene has CDR1 SGHVS and CDR2 FQNEAQ. Trimming took 5 bases from V and 9 from J; bases not matched to a gene: 8. CDR3 bases: TGTGCCAGCAGCCCGTGGACTAGCGAGGGTGAGCAGTTCTTC. Translating gives CASSPWTSEGEQFF.

This clone was seen more than once but under ten times. The V call is TRBV6-4, the J call TRBJ1-2, with no clear D. This CDR3 has 13 amino acids. Germline CDR1 reads MRHNA; CDR2 reads SNTAGT. V lost 5 bases to trimming and J lost 1 base, with 8 bases between them. The CDR3, as DNA: TGTGCCAGCAGTCCTCAACTTAACTATGGCTACACCTTC. Translated: CASSPQLNYGYTF.

This clone was counted between two and nine times. J is TRBJ1-5 and V is TRBV27; D is perhaps TRBD1 (6 bases). CDR1 and CDR2 (germline): MNHEY, SMNVEV (reference sequence). The CDR3 sequence is 15 residues long. Trimming took off 0 bases at V and 6 bases at J, with 12 bases between the two ends. CDR3: CASSLSLAGAQPQHF. CDR3 DNA: TGTGCCAGCAGTTTATCGCTCGCAGGGGCTCAGCCCCAGCATTTT.

The chain joins TRBV6-2 or TRBV6-3 to TRBJ2-7; no clear D. This CDR3 is 13 amino acids long. Germline values: CDR1 MNHEY, CDR2 SVGEGT. V lost 0 bases and J lost 6, with 9 bases in between. CDR3 amino acids: CASSYSILSEQYF. In DNA form, the CDR3 reads TGTGCCAGCAGTTACTCGATACTCTCCGAGCAGTACTTC.

V is TRBV19 and J is TRBJ2-7, with D perhaps TRBD1 (6 bases). This CDR3 is built from 13 residues. Germline CDR1 reads LNHDA; CDR2 reads SQIVND (reference sequence). With 4 bases removed from V and 4 bases from J, the gap between germline ends came to 11 bases. The CDR3: CASSSSDRYEQYF. In DNA, the CDR3 is TGTGCCAGTAGTAGCTCCGACAGGTACGAGCAGTACTTC.

This chain connects TRBV29-1 to TRBJ2-7; D might be TRBD2 (5 bases). The V end lost 4 bases, the J end lost 3 bases, and 7 bases lay between the germline ends. There are 11 residues in the CDR3. Germline V gene lookup returns CDR1 SQVTM and CDR2 ANQGSEA. The CDR3 region is CSVGGDYEQYF. CDR3 coding DNA: TGCAGCGTTGGGGGAGACTACGAGCAGTACTTC.

The DNA of the CDR3 is TGTGCCAGCAGCTTGATAGGAGGTCAGCCCCAGCATTTT. Encoded protein: CASSLIGGQPQHF. The chain links TRBV5-6 to TRBJ1-5; D remains ambiguous. CDR1 is SGHDT and CDR2 is YYEEEE in the germline V gene. This CDR3 spans 13 amino acids. Deletions cut 1 base from V and 6 bases from J, with 8 bases between.